The 10 T cell receptor beta chains reported below all come from one sample, sequenced in a study of Ad26.COV2.S vaccination and SARS-CoV-2 variants. Treatment here: roughly 20 received Ad26.COV2.S at low or high dose, single or two shots; roughly five received placebo; per-sample allocation not given. The samples date from day 63 after the first vaccine or placebo injection. Sequencing used immunoSEQ multiplex PCR; TCRdb keeps in-frame clones, though not all of them. Here the sample spans about half a million clones, 89% being singletons. Sequenced here: peripheral blood, sampled in a trial of Ad26.COV2.S vaccine versus placebo. The receptors originated from a person aged 18-65 years who received the Ad26.COV2.S COVID-19 vaccine or a placebo.

V usage is TRBV19 and J usage is TRBJ2-7; the D gene is possibly TRBD2 (6 bases). The CDR3 length is 16 residues. The V end was cut by 5 bases, the J end by 2 bases, with 19 bases between. CDR1 is LNHDA, CDR2 SQIVND, per germline (reference sequence). The CDR3 protein is CASSEGTSLSTYEQYF. CDR3 nucleotide sequence: TGTGCCAGTAGTGAGGGGACTTCCCTCTCAACCTACGAGCAGTACTTC.

This chain uses TRBV5-1 with TRBJ2-2; TRBD1 or TRBD2 may be the D gene (5 bases each). The length of the CDR3 is 16 residues. The ends were cut back, 2 bases at V and 5 bases at J, with 16 bases in the middle. Germline assignment: CDR1 SGHRS and CDR2 YFSETQ. CDR3 residues: CASSLSGTVGTGELFF. The DNA of the CDR3 is TGCGCCAGCAGCTTATCCGGGACGGTGGGAACCGGGGAGCTGTTTTTT.

This clone was seen a single time. The chain recombines TRBV10-1 with TRBJ2-1; D unclear. This CDR3 has 13 amino acids. Trimming took off 5 bases at V and 6 bases at J, with 11 bases between the two ends. The germline CDR1 and CDR2 sequences are WNHNN and SYGVQD (reference sequence). CDR3 coding DNA: TGCGCCAGCAGTCTCGACGGCCCCAATGAGCAGTTCTTC. Residues: CASSLDGPNEQFF.

Comment on this clone: This specimen includes other DNA sequences encoding the same CDR3. The genes are TRBV5-1 and TRBJ1-5; a weak D match, TRBD1 (5 bases). This CDR3 comprises 14 residues. In germline, CDR1 is SGHRS, CDR2 YFSETQ. With 0 bases removed from V and 4 bases from J, the gap between germline ends came to 8 bases. The CDR3 DNA reads TGCGCCAGCAGCTTGGTGGGGGGGAATCAGCCCCAGCATTTT. Amino acids: CASSLVGGNQPQHF.

This clone came up a few times. This chain joins TRBV27 and TRBJ1-5, with a tentative D call TRBD1 (6 bases). CDR1 is MNHEY and CDR2 is SMNVEV in the germline V gene (reference sequence). The ends were cut back, 6 bases at V and 1 base at J, with 10 bases in the middle. CDR3 size: 14 residues. The CDR3 here is CASSHRASNQPQHF. CDR3 coding DNA: TGTGCCAGCAGCCACAGGGCGAGCAATCAGCCCCAGCATTTT.

The chain has TRBV29-1 and TRBJ2-7; D is uncertain. Looked up from germline, CDR1 is SQVTM and CDR2 is ANQGSEA. V was trimmed by 3 bases and J by 2 bases, leaving 8 bases between them. The length of the CDR3 is 12 residues. The CDR3 loop is CSVEASPYEQYF. CDR3 coding DNA: TGCAGCGTTGAGGCCAGCCCCTACGAGCAGTACTTC.

CDR3 sequence reads: CAVTNMNTEAFF. The CDR3 DNA is TGTGCCGTTACAAATATGAACACTGAAGCTTTCTTT. The chain combines TRBV6-5 with TRBJ1-1; no clear D gene. Germline CDR1 and CDR2: MNHEY and SVGAGI. This CDR3 spans 12 amino acids. Trimming pared 11 bases from V and 0 bases from J, leaving 10 bases between.

The chain couples TRBV5-5 to TRBJ2-7, with TRBD2 matching over 7 bases. The CDR3 is made up of 15 amino acids. The junction had 10 bases not matched to a gene; V was cut back by 4 bases and J by 3 bases. CDR1 and CDR2 (germline): SGHKS, YYEKEE (reference sequence). As DNA, the CDR3 is TGTGCCAGCAGCACAGATGGGCTAGCGGTCTACGAGCAGTACTTC. Amino acids: CASSTDGLAVYEQYF.

This clone has only one observation. The chain has TRBV5-6 and TRBJ1-1, with no clear D. This CDR3 contains 14 residues. Germline V gene lookup returns CDR1 SGHDT and CDR2 YYEEEE. V gave up 4 bases and J gave up 3 bases, with 13 bases separating them. CDR3 sequence (DNA): TGTGCCAGCAGCCCCCCGGCTTCGGACACTGAAGCTTTCTTT. It encodes CASSPPASDTEAFF.

The chain recombines TRBV6-5 with TRBJ2-1, with a tentative D call TRBD2 (5 bases). The CDR3 covers 13 residues. The germline gives CDR1 MNHEY, CDR2 SVGAGI. V lost 2 bases and J 7 bases, leaving 9 bases between the germline ends. The DNA of the CDR3 is TGTGCCAGCAGTTACCTTCGGGGAAATGAGCAGTTCTTC. As protein: CASSYLRGNEQFF.